This paragraph reports one TCR beta chain. This sample was taken from a study of T cells in Graves' hyperthyroidism and ophthalmopathy. The TCR beta CDR3 regions underwent amplification using RNA transcripts as the source. The study used the HTBI primer set for a first-round RT-PCR of the TCR CDR3. Each CDR3 protein is one row after TCRdb ran MiXCR on the multiplex PCR reads. The table records about 640,000 distinct CDR3 sequences, roughly 20% of them present only once. Diagnoses used clinical symptoms, serum thyroxine and TRAb, thyroid ultrasound and orbital computed tomography. Trimming removed 0 bases at V and 8 bases at J, with 10 bases between. The CDR3 length is 12 residues. The germline CDR1 and CDR2 sequences are DFQATT and SNEGSKA (reference sequence).

V usage is TRBV20-1 and J usage is TRBJ1-2; D is undetermined. The source of this sequence is a man aged 30-40 years with Graves' ophthalmopathy. The sequenced material came from blood. The CDR3 coding sequence is TGCAGTGCTAGAGAGTCCCTATTCGGCTACACCTTC. Translated, it gives CSARESLFGYTF.